Listed here are 30 T cell receptor beta chains from one sample, sequenced in a study of radiotherapy plus CTLA-4 blockade in lung cancer. Data came from immunoSEQ multiplex PCR; TCRdb stores just in-frame clones and leaves some out. The sample carries under 35,000 clones, 60% to 80% recorded once. Sequencing used peripheral blood, obtained from a patient treated with radiotherapy plus ipilimumab. The origin of the receptors is a human donor with non-small cell lung cancer whose response to radiotherapy plus ipilimumab could not be evaluated.

This clone was seen only a few times. This chain joins TRBV28 and TRBJ2-3; TRBD2 agrees at 10 bases. Germline V gene sequence: CDR1 MDHEN, CDR2 SYDVKM. CDR3 length equals 16 residues. Trimming cost V 2 bases and J 2 bases; bases outside gene matches: 4. The CDR3 region is CASSLTAGGYTDTQYF. In nucleotides, the CDR3 is TGTGCCAGCAGTTTAACAGCGGGAGGGTACACAGATACGCAGTATTTT.

The chain links TRBV5-5 to TRBJ1-1; TRBD1 matches 8 bases. V lost 2 bases and J lost 6; bases outside the gene matches: 12. The CDR3 loop spans 16 amino acids. The germline CDR1 and CDR2 sequences are SGHKS and YYEKEE (reference sequence). CDR3 region: CASSFLSGQGLAEAFF. In DNA, the CDR3 is TGTGCCAGCAGCTTCCTATCCGGACAGGGACTGGCTGAAGCTTTCTTT.

The V gene is TRBV19, the J gene TRBJ1-5; a possible D gene is TRBD1 (6 bases). V was cut by 1 base and J by 0 bases, with 10 bases left in between. The germline CDR1 and CDR2 sequences are LNHDA and SQIVND (reference sequence). The length of the CDR3 is 16 residues. The CDR3 spells CASSIATGYSNQPQHF. The CDR3 DNA follows: TGTGCCAGTAGTATAGCCACAGGGTATAGCAATCAGCCCCAGCATTTT.

This clone was detected a few times. V usage is TRBV9 and J usage is TRBJ2-1; D is perhaps TRBD2 (6 bases). Trimming took off 5 bases at V and 9 bases at J, with 15 bases between the two ends. CDR1 is SGDLS and CDR2 is YYNGEE in the germline V gene. This CDR3 contains 13 residues. This CDR3 is CASRRLVSAEQFF. In DNA, the CDR3 is TGTGCCAGCAGACGACTAGTGTCCGCTGAGCAGTTCTTC.

There are a few counts of this clone. The V and J genes are TRBV4-3 and TRBJ1-2, with 7 bases matching TRBD1. Germline trimming cut 1 base from V and 5 bases from J; bases unmatched to any gene: 4. Germline V gene lookup returns CDR1 LGHNA and CDR2 YSLEER. This CDR3 region has 14 residues. For the CDR3, the DNA is TGCGCCAGCAGCCAAGCTACAGGGGAGTATGGCTACACCTTC. This encodes CASSQATGEYGYTF.

This clone was found once. The V call is TRBV10-2, the J call TRBJ1-1; D possibly corresponds to TRBD1 (6 bases). CDR3 length: 12 residues. Trimming pared 5 bases from V and 7 bases from J, leaving 11 bases between. CDR1 and CDR2 (germline): WSHSY, SAAADI. CDR3 DNA sequence: TGCGCCAGCAGTACCAGGGGAAATGAAGCTTTCTTT. Its translation is CASSTRGNEAFF.

The rearrangement joins TRBV28 to TRBJ1-1; the match to TRBD1 covers 7 bases. This CDR3 has 14 residues. Trimming removed 5 bases from V and 6 bases from J; junction bases left unmatched: 9. Germline V gene lookup returns CDR1 MDHEN and CDR2 SYDVKM. The CDR3 DNA reads as TGTGCCAGCAGTGCTAACGACAGGGTCGCTGAAGCTTTCTTT. Protein product: CASSANDRVAEAFF.

CDR3 loop: CASRMGLAGAGTQYF. CDR3 in DNA: TGCGCCAGCAGGATGGGGCTAGCGGGGGCGGGGACCCAGTACTTC. The chain couples TRBV10-2 to TRBJ2-5; 10 bases are a match to TRBD2. V lost 6 bases, J lost 7 bases, and 11 bases stayed unmatched. The CDR3 sequence is 15 residues long. Germline V lookup: CDR1 WSHSY, CDR2 SAAADI.

The chain is built from TRBV12-5 and TRBJ2-3; 8 nucleotides match TRBD1. The V gene end was trimmed by 6 bases and the J gene end by 8 bases; junction bases not matched to a gene: 4. CDR3 size: 12 residues. Germline loops: CDR1 LGHNT, CDR2 FRNRAP. CDR3 DNA sequence: TGTGCTAGTGGCACGACAGGGGCTACGCAGTATTTT. Translated, it gives CASGTTGATQYF.

On this clone: One end of the junction varies from germline; a read error may be responsible. The CDR3: CASRGSGQGVF. CDR3 DNA sequence: TGTGCCAGCAGGGGGTCGGGACAGGGCGTCTTT. This sequence joins TRBV6-5 and TRBJ1-5, with 9 nucleotides matching TRBD1. The CDR3 totals 11 residues. Per the germline V gene, CDR1 is MNHEY and CDR2 is SVGAGI.

This chain connects TRBV2 to TRBJ1-1, with TRBD1 identical over 7 bases. Trimming removed 7 bases from V and 5 bases from J; junction bases left unmatched: 10. The CDR3 consists of 14 residues. Per the germline V gene, CDR1 is SNHLY and CDR2 is FYNNEI. CDR3 region: CASTLEGQQTEAFF. The CDR3 DNA reads TGTGCCAGCACCCTGGAGGGACAGCAGACTGAAGCTTTCTTT.

This clone was seen a handful of times. The V and J genes are TRBV19 and TRBJ2-7; tentative D call: TRBD2 (6 bases). Germline V gene data show CDR1 as LNHDA and CDR2 as SQIVND (reference sequence). The CDR3 length is 14 residues. The V end lost 5 bases, the J end lost 0 bases, and 11 bases lay between the germline ends. In nucleotides, the CDR3 is TGTGCCAGTAGTCGGGACTTTAGCTCCTACGAGCAGTACTTC. As protein: CASSRDFSSYEQYF.

The chain has TRBV6-6 and TRBJ2-7; 7 bases fit TRBD1. Germline V lookup: CDR1 MNHNY, CDR2 SVGAGI (reference sequence). J was trimmed by 3 bases and V by 6 bases; bases with no gene match: 5. The CDR3 is 13 residues long. Written as DNA, the CDR3 is TGTGCCAGCAGCTACAGGGGATTCTACGAGCAGTACTTC. This sequence encodes CASSYRGFYEQYF.

The V and J genes are TRBV19 and TRBJ2-5; possibly TRBD1 for D (6 bases). V shed 5 bases and J shed 1 base, with 8 bases lying between them. There are 13 residues in the CDR3. Germline CDR1 LNHDA, CDR2 SQIVND (reference sequence). DNA of the CDR3: TGTGCCAGTAGTTCGGACAGCCAAGAGACCCAGTACTTC. Translated: CASSSDSQETQYF.

This chain joins TRBV9 and TRBJ2-1, with 12 nucleotides matching TRBD2. The CDR3 length is 16 residues. The trim removed 1 base at V and 9 bases at J, leaving 8 bases unmatched. Germline V CDR1 and CDR2: SGDLS, YYNGEE. The CDR3: CASSVSLAGGDSEQFF. For the CDR3, the DNA is TGTGCCAGCAGCGTAAGTCTAGCGGGAGGGGACAGTGAGCAGTTCTTC.

The rearrangement uses TRBV28 and TRBJ1-1, with TRBD1 matching over 9 bases. V gave up 7 bases and J gave up 0 bases; unmatched junction bases: 9. Germline CDR1 is MDHEN and CDR2 is SYDVKM. This CDR3 has 16 residues. DNA of the CDR3: TGTGCCAGCAAGTCTGTAGGGACAGGGATGAACACTGAAGCTTTCTTT. It encodes CASKSVGTGMNTEAFF. The whole variable domain, remainder taken from reference TRBV28 and TRBJ1-1, is DVKVTQSSRYLVKRTGEKVFLECVQDMDHENMFWYRQDPGLGLRLIYFSYDVKMKEKGDIPEGYSVSREKKERFSLILESASTNQTSMYLCASKSVGTGMNTEAFFGQGTRLTVV.

The J gene is TRBJ1-2, the V gene TRBV5-4; D perhaps matches TRBD1 (5 bases). Deletions cut 1 base from V and 8 bases from J, with 18 bases between. CDR1 SGHNT and CDR2 YYREEE come from the germline V gene (reference sequence). The CDR3 contains 15 residues. CDR3 residues: CASSLSAGQARGYTF. In DNA, the CDR3 is TGTGCCAGCAGCTTGTCTGCGGGGCAAGCCCGAGGCTACACCTTC. The whole variable domain, remainder taken from reference TRBV5-4 and TRBJ1-2, is ETGVTQSPTHLIKTRGQQVTLRCSSQSGHNTVSWYQQALGQGPQFIFQYYREEENGRGNFPPRFSGLQFPNYSSELNVNALELDDSALYLCASSLSAGQARGYTFGSGTRLTVV.

The genes are TRBV2 and TRBJ1-2; 7 positions match TRBD1. The CDR3 runs 12 residues. J gave up 6 bases and V 7 bases, and 5 bases lay outside the gene matches. CDR1 SNHLY and CDR2 FYNNEI come from the germline V gene. CDR3 region: CASNPGQHGYTF. Here the CDR3 DNA reads TGTGCCAGCAATCCGGGACAGCATGGCTACACCTTC.

The rearrangement joins TRBV5-1 to TRBJ2-1; D gene unclear. This CDR3 has 15 amino acids. Germline CDR1 reads SGHRS; CDR2 reads YFSETQ. V was cut by 4 bases and J by 4 bases, with 15 bases left in between. CDR3 sequence (DNA): TGCGCCAGCAGCCCCCTATATGGAGTGTACAATGAGCAGTTCTTC. This sequence encodes CASSPLYGVYNEQFF.

V usage is TRBV29-1 and J usage is TRBJ2-7, with D uncertain. The CDR3 runs 11 residues. V lost 4 bases to trimming and J lost 4 bases, with 8 bases between them. Germline V lookup: CDR1 SQVTM, CDR2 ANQGSEA. CDR3 in DNA: TGCAGCGTTGTAAAGAGTTACGAGCAGTACTTC. Its translation: CSVVKSYEQYF.

The CDR3 loop reads CASSPRQGTYEQYF. CDR3 DNA: TGTGCCAGCTCACCACGCCAGGGAACCTACGAGCAGTACTTC. V gene TRBV18 combines with J gene TRBJ2-7; possible D gene TRBD1, 5 bases. The germline V and J ends were trimmed by 1 base and 2 bases, with 9 bases remaining between them. The V gene's germline CDR1 is KGHSH and CDR2 LQKENI. CDR3 length: 14 amino acids.

This clone turned up a few times. The chain couples TRBV6-6 to TRBJ2-2, with 8 bases aligning to TRBD1. The V gene's germline CDR1 is MNHNY and CDR2 SVGAGI (reference sequence). With V trimmed by 8 bases and J by 8 bases, 13 bases remained unmatched. This CDR3 is 15 amino acids long. As DNA, the CDR3 is TGTGCCAGCTTGTGGACAGGGAAAAAAACGGGGGAGCTGTTTTTT. Translated, it gives CASLWTGKKTGELFF.

This clone appeared a single time. The chain couples TRBV9 to TRBJ2-5; TRBD2 matches 7 bases. Germline assignment: CDR1 SGDLS and CDR2 YYNGEE. The CDR3 is 15 residues long. V gave up 2 bases and J gave up 4 bases; unmatched junction bases: 8. The CDR3 spells CASSVRGNGGETQYF. The CDR3 region has the DNA TGTGCCAGCAGCGTGCGGGGGAATGGGGGAGAGACCCAGTACTTC.

The chain is built from TRBV12-5 and TRBJ1-4, with 9 bases that match TRBD1. Germline V gene data show CDR1 as LGHNT and CDR2 as FRNRAP. The CDR3 totals 17 residues. The V segment lost 6 bases and the J segment 1 base; nucleotides outside the gene matches: 9. CDR3 residues: CASGSGQGIGTNEKLFF. The CDR3 nucleotides are TGTGCTAGTGGCTCGGGACAGGGTATTGGAACTAATGAAAAACTGTTTTTT.

The chain uses TRBV7-9 and TRBJ2-1; 14 nucleotides align to TRBD2. The germline CDR1 and CDR2 sequences are SEHNR and FQNEAQ (reference sequence). The V gene end was trimmed by 5 bases and the J gene end by 4 bases; junction bases not matched to a gene: 4. The CDR3 length is 16 residues. CDR3 protein: CASSLWTSGGYNEQFF. CDR3 sequence (DNA): TGTGCCAGCAGCCTGTGGACTAGCGGGGGGTACAATGAGCAGTTCTTC.

V and J are TRBV28 and TRBJ2-5; 8 nucleotides agree with TRBD2. The germline gives CDR1 MDHEN, CDR2 SYDVKM. V was clipped by 5 bases and J by 0 bases; unmatched bases: 8. This CDR3 is 16 amino acids long. In DNA form, the CDR3 reads TGTGCCAGCAGTCCTACGTTAGCGGGATACCAAGAGACCCAGTACTTC. Protein: CASSPTLAGYQETQYF.

CDR3 residues: CASSDTGVFNQPQHF. The CDR3 DNA reads TGTGCCAGCAGTGATACAGGGGTCTTCAATCAGCCCCAGCATTTT. This rearrangement joins TRBV6-1 to TRBJ1-5; 7 positions agree with TRBD1. With 3 bases clipped from V and 3 bases from J, the junction kept 5 bases outside the gene matches. Looked up from germline, CDR1 is MNHNS and CDR2 is SASEGT. CDR3 size: 15 residues.

This chain links TRBV6-5 with TRBJ1-2; D possibly corresponds to TRBD1 (5 bases). V was clipped by 6 bases and J by 7 bases, with 18 bases between them. CDR1 and CDR2 (germline): MNHEY, SVGAGI. This CDR3 contains 14 residues. CDR3 bases: TGTGCCAGCAGCCAGGGTTTTGATGGTACTGGCTACACCTTC. Translation gives CASSQGFDGTGYTF.

V usage is TRBV21-1 and J usage is TRBJ2-3; the table's D gene call, TRBD1, was not cross checked with the DNA. TRBV21-1 is reported as a pseudogene. CDR3 length: 16 residues. The CDR3 bases are TGTGCCAGCAGCAAAGGTCCCAGGGAAGTCACAGATACGCAGTATTTT. Translating gives CASSKGPREVTDTQYF.

The rearrangement uses TRBV4-3 and TRBJ1-1; D is unresolved. The germline gives CDR1 LGHNA, CDR2 YSLEER. V was shortened by 0 bases and J by 6 bases, with 8 bases between the two germline ends. The CDR3 is made up of 13 amino acids. The CDR3 DNA reads as TGCGCCAGCAGCCAAGATTGGTCGGCTGAAGCTTTCTTT. Its protein product is CASSQDWSAEAFF.